The T cell receptor beta chain described here comes from a study of cytotoxic CD8 clonotypes in ibrutinib-treated CLL. Cryopreserved PBMCs provided approximately 2.2 micrograms of genomic DNA for the TCR beta libraries. Germline loops: CDR1 SQVTM, CDR2 ANQGSEA. The CDR3 totals 12 residues. The ends were cut back, 6 bases at V and 4 bases at J, with 9 bases in the middle. In regard to this clone: Its cognate antigen is unknown.

The table came from immunoSEQ multiplex PCR; TCRdb's copy has only in-frame clones and leaves some out. The top ten hold approximately 2% of the sample, which has roughly 160,000 clones, more than 75% seen once. Study conclusions and caveats: The public clonotypes identified were infrequent and showed contraction or stability on treatment.

This receptor was taken from a human donor with chronic lymphocytic leukemia. The sequenced sample was PBMCs, obtained after 12 months of ibrutinib treatment. The chain recombines TRBV29-1 with TRBJ2-2; the D gene is possibly TRBD1 (5 bases). The DNA for the CDR3 is TGCAGCGTCCCCAGGGTCACCGGGGAGCTGTTTTTT. The encoded protein is CSVPRVTGELFF.